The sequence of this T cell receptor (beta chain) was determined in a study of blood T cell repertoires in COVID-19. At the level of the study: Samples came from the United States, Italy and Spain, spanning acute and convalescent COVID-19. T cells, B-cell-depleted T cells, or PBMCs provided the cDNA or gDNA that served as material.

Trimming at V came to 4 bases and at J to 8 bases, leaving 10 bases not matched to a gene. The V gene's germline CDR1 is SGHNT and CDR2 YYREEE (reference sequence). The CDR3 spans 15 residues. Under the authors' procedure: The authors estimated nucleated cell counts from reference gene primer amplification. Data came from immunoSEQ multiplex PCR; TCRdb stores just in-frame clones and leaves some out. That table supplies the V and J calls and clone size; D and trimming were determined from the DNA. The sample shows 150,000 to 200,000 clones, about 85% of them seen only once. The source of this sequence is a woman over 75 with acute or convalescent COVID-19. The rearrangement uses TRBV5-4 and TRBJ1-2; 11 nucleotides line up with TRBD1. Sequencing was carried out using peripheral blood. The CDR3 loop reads CASSLGTGGHEGYTF. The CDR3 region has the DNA TGTGCCAGCAGCCTAGGGACAGGGGGGCACGAAGGCTACACCTTC.